The T cell receptor (beta chain) described here comes from a study of blood T cell repertoires in COVID-19. Study-wide background: The United States, Italy and Spain supplied acute and convalescent COVID-19 samples.

Germline V gene lookup returns CDR1 MDHEN and CDR2 SYDVKM. Trimming shortened V by 3 bases and J by 5 bases, and 16 bases separated the two germline ends. The CDR3 is 15 residues long. Per the authors' pipeline: The assay estimated nucleated cells by amplifying reference gene primers. Assay: immunoSEQ multiplex PCR; the TCRdb copy retains only in-frame clones and omits some. That table gives V, J and clone size, and the DNA gave D and trimming. Among around 70,000 clones listed, roughly 79% were seen once. Material: peripheral blood. This rearrangement joins TRBV28 to TRBJ1-1, with D unclear. The receptor was isolated from a woman in her 70s with acute or convalescent COVID-19. DNA for the CDR3: TGTGCCAGCAGTTTGGGCTCAGTGGGTCGGACTGAAGCTTTCTTT. This codes for CASSLGSVGRTEAFF.